Listed below are T cell receptor beta chains from one sample, sequenced in a study of OX40 agonist ivuxolimab in advanced cancers. Method: immunoSEQ multiplex PCR; TCRdb's copy keeps in-frame clones and lacks some. The data hold about 96,000 clones, with roughly four fifths observed a single time. Source: CD4+ or CD8+ T cells sorted from blood, taken in a trial of the OX40 agonist ivuxolimab. These receptors were taken from an adult with an advanced solid tumor such as melanoma, head and neck, liver or kidney cancer. Each CDR3 is given with its conserved first and last residue. The order of the fields is D gene, V gene, CDR3 length, clone size, J gene, CDR3 DNA, CDR3 protein. D genes are given only for firm matches. Clone size is shown for a subset of rows, as once, few, many or a class of expanded clone.

D gene: NA
V gene: TRBV6-6
CDR3 length: 11
clone size: NA
J gene: TRBJ2-3
CDR3 DNA: TGTGCCAGCAGTTATGGAGATACGCAGTATTTT
CDR3 protein: CASSYGDTQYF

D gene: NA
V gene: TRBV5-1
CDR3 length: 16
clone size: NA
J gene: TRBJ2-3
CDR3 DNA: TGCGCCAGCAGCTTGGCGGGATCCCTAGGCACAGATACGCAGTATTTT
CDR3 protein: CASSLAGSLGTDTQYF

D gene: TRBD1
V gene: TRBV5-4
CDR3 length: 13
clone size: NA
J gene: TRBJ2-7
CDR3 DNA: TGTGCCAGCAGCGTCACAGGGGTGGGCGAGCAGTACTTC
CDR3 protein: CASSVTGVGEQYF

D gene: TRBD1
V gene: TRBV18
CDR3 length: 14
clone size: once
J gene: TRBJ1-1
CDR3 DNA: TGTGCCAGCTCACCCGACAGGGTGAACACTGAAGCTTTCTTT
CDR3 protein: CASSPDRVNTEAFF

D gene: NA
V gene: TRBV9
CDR3 length: 11
clone size: NA
J gene: TRBJ2-1
CDR3 DNA: TGTGCCAGCAGCGTGGGAACTGAGCAGTTCTTC
CDR3 protein: CASSVGTEQFF

D gene: NA
V gene: TRBV6-1
CDR3 length: 14
clone size: once
J gene: TRBJ1-1
CDR3 DNA: TGTGCCAGCAGTGCCGGGACACGGAACACTGAAGCTTTCTTT
CDR3 protein: CASSAGTRNTEAFF

D gene: TRBD1
V gene: TRBV2
CDR3 length: 15
clone size: NA
J gene: TRBJ2-2
CDR3 DNA: TGTGCCAGCAGTCCGAACAGGGGGATAACCGGGGAGCTGTTTTTT
CDR3 protein: CASSPNRGITGELFF

D gene: NA
V gene: TRBV6-5
CDR3 length: 15
clone size: NA
J gene: TRBJ1-3
CDR3 DNA: TGTGCCAGCAGATCTGAGTCGGTCTCTGGAAACACCATATATTTT
CDR3 protein: CASRSESVSGNTIYF

D gene: NA
V gene: TRBV6-6
CDR3 length: 13
clone size: NA
J gene: TRBJ2-2
CDR3 DNA: TGTGCCAGCAGTTACAGAGGGTCCGGGGAGCTGTTTTTT
CDR3 protein: CASSYRGSGELFF

D gene: NA
V gene: TRBV7-2
CDR3 length: 12
clone size: NA
J gene: TRBJ2-1
CDR3 DNA: TGTGCCAGCAGCTCCTATAGGAATGAGCAGTTCTTC
CDR3 protein: CASSSYRNEQFF

D gene: NA
V gene: TRBV6-1
CDR3 length: 16
clone size: NA
J gene: TRBJ1-5
CDR3 DNA: TGTGCCAGCAGTGAGGGGATTCAAGGGGGGGGTCAGCCCCAGCATTTT
CDR3 protein: CASSEGIQGGGQPQHF

D gene: NA
V gene: TRBV15
CDR3 length: 16
clone size: NA
J gene: TRBJ1-6
CDR3 DNA: TGTGCCACCAGCACAGGGGCCATCTCCTATAATTCACCCCTCCACTTT
CDR3 protein: CATSTGAISYNSPLHF

D gene: NA
V gene: TRBV7-8
CDR3 length: 12
clone size: NA
J gene: TRBJ1-4
CDR3 DNA: TGTGCCAGCAGTTCCCCCGGTCTAAAACTGTTTTTT
CDR3 protein: CASSSPGLKLFF

D gene: TRBD1
V gene: TRBV5-6
CDR3 length: 15
clone size: once
J gene: TRBJ2-7
CDR3 DNA: TGTGCCAGCAGCTTGGGGGACAGGGCGTACTACGAGCAGTACTTC
CDR3 protein: CASSLGDRAYYEQYF

D gene: TRBD1
V gene: TRBV7-2
CDR3 length: 14
clone size: NA
J gene: TRBJ1-6
CDR3 DNA: TGTGCCAGCAGCTTAGGACAGGGGGATTCACCCCTCCACTTT
CDR3 protein: CASSLGQGDSPLHF

D gene: TRBD2
V gene: TRBV11-2
CDR3 length: 15
clone size: NA
J gene: TRBJ2-3
CDR3 DNA: TGTGCCAGCACCGGGGGGTTGGCTAGCACAGATACGCAGTATTTT
CDR3 protein: CASTGGLASTDTQYF

D gene: TRBD2
V gene: TRBV14
CDR3 length: 18
clone size: NA
J gene: TRBJ2-3
CDR3 DNA: TGTGCCAGCAGCCGGATGCGGGAGGGCAACCAAAGCACAGATACGCAGTATTTT
CDR3 protein: CASSRMREGNQSTDTQYF

D gene: TRBD1
V gene: TRBV6-1
CDR3 length: 20
clone size: medium-sized
J gene: TRBJ1-2
CDR3 DNA: TGTGCCAGCAGTGAGGCGGGACAGGCCACTCCAGGCATCAACAACTATGGCTACACCTTC
CDR3 protein: CASSEAGQATPGINNYGYTF

D gene: TRBD1
V gene: TRBV5-1
CDR3 length: 15
clone size: NA
J gene: TRBJ1-1
CDR3 DNA: TGCGCCAGCAGCTCATATGGGACAGCGAACTCTGAAGCTTTCTTT
CDR3 protein: CASSSYGTANSEAFF

D gene: NA
V gene: TRBV12-5
CDR3 length: 17
clone size: NA
J gene: TRBJ2-3
CDR3 DNA: TGTGCTAGTGGTTTGGTACTGGGCCCACGGGTCGCAGATACGCAGTATTTT
CDR3 protein: CASGLVLGPRVADTQYF

D gene: NA
V gene: TRBV21-1
CDR3 length: 17
clone size: once
J gene: TRBJ1-4
CDR3 DNA: TGTGCCAGCACCTTGGGTTTAGAAGGGCCAACTAATGAAAAACTGTTTTTT
CDR3 protein: CASTLGLEGPTNEKLFF

D gene: TRBD1
V gene: TRBV11-2
CDR3 length: 15
clone size: NA
J gene: TRBJ2-6
CDR3 DNA: TGTGCCAGCAGCTTGGGACAGTCTGGGGCCAACGTCCTGACTTTC
CDR3 protein: CASSLGQSGANVLTF

D gene: NA
V gene: TRBV7-9
CDR3 length: 16
clone size: NA
J gene: TRBJ1-3
CDR3 DNA: TGTGCCAGCAGCTTATTGTTACACACCCTTGGAAACACCATATATTTT
CDR3 protein: CASSLLLHTLGNTIYF